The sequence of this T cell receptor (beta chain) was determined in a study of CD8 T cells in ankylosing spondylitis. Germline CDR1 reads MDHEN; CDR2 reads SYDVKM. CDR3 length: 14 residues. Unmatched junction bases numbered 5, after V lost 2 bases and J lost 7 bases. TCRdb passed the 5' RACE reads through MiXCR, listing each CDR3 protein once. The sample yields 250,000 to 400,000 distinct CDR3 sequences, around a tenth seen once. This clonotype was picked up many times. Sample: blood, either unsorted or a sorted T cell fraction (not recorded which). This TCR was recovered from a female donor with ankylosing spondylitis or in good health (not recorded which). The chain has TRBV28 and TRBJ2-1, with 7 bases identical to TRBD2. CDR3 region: CASSLGSSGNEQFF. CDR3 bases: TGTGCCAGCAGTTTAGGGTCTAGCGGAAATGAGCAGTTCTTC.